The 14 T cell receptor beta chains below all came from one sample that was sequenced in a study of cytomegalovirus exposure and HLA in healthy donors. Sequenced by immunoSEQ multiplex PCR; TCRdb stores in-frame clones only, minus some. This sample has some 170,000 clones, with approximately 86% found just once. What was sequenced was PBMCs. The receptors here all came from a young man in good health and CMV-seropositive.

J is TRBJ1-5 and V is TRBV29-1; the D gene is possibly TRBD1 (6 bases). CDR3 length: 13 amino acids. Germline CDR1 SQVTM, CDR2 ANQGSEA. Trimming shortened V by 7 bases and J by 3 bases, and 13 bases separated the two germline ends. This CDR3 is CSGGGGDNQPQHF. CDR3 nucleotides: TGCAGCGGGGGGGGCGGGGACAATCAGCCCCAGCATTTT.

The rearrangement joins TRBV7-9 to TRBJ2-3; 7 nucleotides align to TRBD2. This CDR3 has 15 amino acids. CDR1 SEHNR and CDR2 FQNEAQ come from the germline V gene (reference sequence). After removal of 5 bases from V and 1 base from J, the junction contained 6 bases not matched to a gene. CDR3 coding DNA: TGTGCCAGCAGCGCCGGTGGGGGGGGCACAGATACGCAGTATTTT. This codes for CASSAGGGGTDTQYF.

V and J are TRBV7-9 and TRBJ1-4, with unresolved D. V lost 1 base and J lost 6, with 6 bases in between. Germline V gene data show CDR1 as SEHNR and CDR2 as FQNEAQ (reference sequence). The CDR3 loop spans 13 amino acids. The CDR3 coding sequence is TGTGCCAGCAGCTTAGAGGGTTATGAAAAACTGTTTTTT. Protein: CASSLEGYEKLFF.

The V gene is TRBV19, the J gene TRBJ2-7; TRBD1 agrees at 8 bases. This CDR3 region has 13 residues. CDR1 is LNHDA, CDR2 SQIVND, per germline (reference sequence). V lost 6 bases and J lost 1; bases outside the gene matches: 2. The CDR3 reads CASRRTGSYEQYF. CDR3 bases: TGTGCCAGTAGGAGGACAGGGTCCTACGAGCAGTACTTC.

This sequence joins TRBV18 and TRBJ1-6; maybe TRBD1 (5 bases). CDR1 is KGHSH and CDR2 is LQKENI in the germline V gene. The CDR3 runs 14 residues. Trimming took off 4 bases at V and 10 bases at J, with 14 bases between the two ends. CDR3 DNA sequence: TGTGCCAGCTCACTAGTCGACAGTAAGTCACCCCTCCACTTT. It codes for CASSLVDSKSPLHF.

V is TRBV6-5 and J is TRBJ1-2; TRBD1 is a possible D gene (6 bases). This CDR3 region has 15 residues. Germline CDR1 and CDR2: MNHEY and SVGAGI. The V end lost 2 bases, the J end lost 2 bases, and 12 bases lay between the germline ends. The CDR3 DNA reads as TGTGCCAGCAGTTACACAACAGGGAACAACTATGGCTACACCTTC. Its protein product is CASSYTTGNNYGYTF.

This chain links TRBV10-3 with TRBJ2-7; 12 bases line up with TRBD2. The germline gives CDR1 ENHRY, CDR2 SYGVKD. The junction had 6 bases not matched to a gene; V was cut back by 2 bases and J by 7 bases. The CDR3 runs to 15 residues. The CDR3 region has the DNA TGTGCCATCAGTGAGCCGACTAGCGGGAGACGAGAGCAGTACTTC. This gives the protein CAISEPTSGRREQYF.

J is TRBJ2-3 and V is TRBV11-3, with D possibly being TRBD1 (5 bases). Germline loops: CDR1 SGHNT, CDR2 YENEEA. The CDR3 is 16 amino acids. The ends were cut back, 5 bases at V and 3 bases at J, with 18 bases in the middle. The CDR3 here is CASSTATASFTDTQYF. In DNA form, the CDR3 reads TGTGCCAGCAGCACAGCGACAGCGAGTTTTACAGATACGCAGTATTTT.

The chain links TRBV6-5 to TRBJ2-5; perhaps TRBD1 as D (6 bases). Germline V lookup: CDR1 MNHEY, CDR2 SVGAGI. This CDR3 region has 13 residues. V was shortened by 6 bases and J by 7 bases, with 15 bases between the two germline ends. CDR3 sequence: CASRTWQGSTQYF. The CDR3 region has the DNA TGTGCCAGCAGAACCTGGCAGGGGTCGACCCAGTACTTC.

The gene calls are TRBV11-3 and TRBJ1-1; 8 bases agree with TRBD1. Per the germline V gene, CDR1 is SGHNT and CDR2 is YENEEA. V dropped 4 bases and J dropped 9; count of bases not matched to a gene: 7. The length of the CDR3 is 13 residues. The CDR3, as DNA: TGTGCCAGCAGCTCGGGACAGGTAGATCAAGCTTTCTTT. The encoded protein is CASSSGQVDQAFF.

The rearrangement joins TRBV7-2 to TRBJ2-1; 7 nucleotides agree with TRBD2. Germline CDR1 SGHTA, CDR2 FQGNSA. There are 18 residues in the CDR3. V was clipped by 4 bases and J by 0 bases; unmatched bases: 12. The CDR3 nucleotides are TGTGCCAGCAGCTCCCCAGTAAGCGGGGTATACTCCTACAATGAGCAGTTCTTC. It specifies CASSSPVSGVYSYNEQFF.

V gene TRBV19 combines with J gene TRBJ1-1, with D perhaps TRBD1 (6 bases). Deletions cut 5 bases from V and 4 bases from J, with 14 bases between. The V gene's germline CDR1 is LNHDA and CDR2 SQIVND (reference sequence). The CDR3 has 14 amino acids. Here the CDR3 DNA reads TGTGCCAGTAGTCTGCAACAGGGTGGCACTGAAGCTTTCTTT. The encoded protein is CASSLQQGGTEAFF.

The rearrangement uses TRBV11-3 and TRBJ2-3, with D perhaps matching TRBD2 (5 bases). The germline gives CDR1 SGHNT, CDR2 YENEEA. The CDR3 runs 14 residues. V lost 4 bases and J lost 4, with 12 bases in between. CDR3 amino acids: CASSSWGASDTQYF. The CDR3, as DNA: TGTGCCAGCAGCTCTTGGGGAGCATCAGATACGCAGTATTTT.

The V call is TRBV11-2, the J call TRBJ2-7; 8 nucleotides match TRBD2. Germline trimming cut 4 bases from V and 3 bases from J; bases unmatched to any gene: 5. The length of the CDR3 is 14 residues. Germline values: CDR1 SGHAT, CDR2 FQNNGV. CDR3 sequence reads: CASSYTSGRYEQYF. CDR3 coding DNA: TGTGCCAGCAGCTACACTAGCGGACGCTACGAGCAGTACTTC.